Following are 12 T cell receptor beta chains from one sample sequenced in a study of tissue T cells after allogeneic stem cell transplantation. Method: immunoSEQ multiplex PCR; TCRdb's copy keeps in-frame clones and lacks some. The table shows around 2,000 clones, with about half occurring only once. The time point denotes: mouse harvest day 14 after allogeneic transplant. Tail vein injection delivered 10^7 T-cell-depleted bone marrow cells and 10^6 splenic CD5+ T cells. Sequences were obtained from liver tissue. Every receptor here comes from a female BALB/c mouse given C57BL/6 T cells with graft-versus-host disease after an allogeneic hematopoietic cell transplant.

With regard to this clone: Mouse gene names and germline throughout. The read comes to an end 1 residue before the CDR3 does, leaving the germline J gene to fill in the end. This chain uses TRBV5 with TRBJ2-7; D gene uncertain. The CDR3 is 11 amino acids. V was shortened by 3 bases and J by 5 bases, with 5 bases between the two germline ends. The germline V gene encodes CDR1 LGHNA and CDR2 YNLKQL (reference sequence). CDR3 DNA, as far as it was read: TGTGCCAGCAGCCACTATGATGAACAGTAC. It encodes CASSHYDEQY. The CDR3 as a whole reads CASSHYDEQYF.

Comment on this clone: Here the gene names and germline are mouse. Coverage ceases 1 residue before the CDR3 finishes, and the germline J gene fills in the end. The gene calls are TRBV15 and TRBJ1-5; D remains unclear. Germline CDR1 SGHND, CDR2 FRSKSL. The germline V and J ends were trimmed by 3 bases and 0 bases, with 6 bases remaining between them. This CDR3 has 14 amino acids. The CDR3 sequence: CASSLANNNQAPLF. CDR3 DNA (partial): TGTGCCAGCAGTTTGGCAAATAACAACCAGGCTCCGCTT.

In the case of this clone: All gene names here are mouse names. The read falls 1 residue short of the CDR3 end, and the missing part is taken from the germline J gene. The chain is built from TRBV4 and TRBJ2-4, with 8 positions matching TRBD2. Trimming removed 4 bases from V and 1 base from J; junction bases left unmatched: 1. CDR1 LGHDT and CDR2 YNNKQL come from the germline V gene (reference sequence). CDR3 length equals 14 residues. The chain's CDR3 is CASSLLGGQNTLYF. The CDR3 DNA, read in part, is TGTGCCAGCAGCTTACTGGGGGGTCAAAACACCTTGTAC.

With regard to this clone: Mouse germline and gene names are used. The CDR3 extends 1 residue past the end of the read, so its final part is completed from the germline J gene. This chain links TRBV12-1 with TRBJ2-1; 7 positions agree with TRBD2. Germline trimming cut 0 bases from V and 7 bases from J; bases unmatched to any gene: 2. This CDR3 contains 13 residues. Per germline, CDR1 SGHSN and CDR2 HYEKVE. This CDR3 reads CASSLETGAEQFF. The CDR3 DNA, read in part, is TGTGCCAGCTCTCTCGAGACTGGGGCTGAGCAGTTC.

As concerns this clone: The genes are named according to mouse. The read terminates 1 residue ahead of where the CDR3 ends, so the germline J gene completes it. The rearrangement joins TRBV13-2 to TRBJ2-5; TRBD2 aligns across 9 bases. This CDR3 comprises 16 residues. Losses at the gene ends were 3 bases for V and 1 base for J; bases not matched to a gene: 6. Germline V gene data show CDR1 as NNHNN and CDR2 as SYGAGS (reference sequence). Partial CDR3 DNA: TGTGCCAGCGGTGCCCGACTGGGGGCATACCAAGACACCCAGTAC. Protein product: CASGARLGAYQDTQY. The full CDR3 is CASGARLGAYQDTQYF.

Concerning this clone itself: Gene names and germline match the mouse. The read terminates 1 residue before the CDR3 end, so the remaining end is supplied by the germline J gene. This rearrangement joins TRBV26 to TRBJ1-2; D unresolved. Germline CDR1 KGHPV, CDR2 FQNQEV (reference sequence). V lost 4 bases and J lost 2, with 8 bases in between. The CDR3 contains 13 residues. Partial CDR3 DNA: TGTGCCAGCAGTCGTCAGGAGAACTCCGACTACACC. Protein product: CASSRQENSDYT. The CDR3 in full is CASSRQENSDYTF.

For this clone: Gene names and germline refer to mouse. The DNA read from the CDR3 is TGTGCCAGCTCTCCCGGGACTGGGGTTGCTGAGCAGTTC. This gives the protein CASSPGTGVAEQF. The full CDR3 sequence reads CASSPGTGVAEQFF. This chain joins TRBV12-2 and TRBJ2-1, with TRBD2 matching over 10 bases. The CDR3 is cut off 1 residue early in the read; its end comes from the germline J gene. The CDR3 covers 14 residues. CDR1 is SGHLS, CDR2 HYDKME, per germline. V lost 2 bases and J lost 6; bases outside the gene matches: 3.

A word on this clone: Germline and genes here are mouse. The missing CDR3 end, 1 residue past where the read stops, is filled in from the germline J gene. The genes are TRBV1 and TRBJ2-7, with D uncertain. V lost 0 bases and J lost 0, with 12 bases in between. CDR1 and CDR2 (germline): NSQYPW, LRSPGD (reference sequence). This CDR3 contains 16 residues. The CDR3 bases that were read are TGCACCTGCAGTGCAGATCCGGGGAGGAGCTCCTATGAACAGTAC. Its translation is CTCSADPGRSSYEQY. The whole CDR3 sequence reads CTCSADPGRSSYEQYF.

This clone came up a few times. These gene names are mouse names. From the germline J gene comes the end of the CDR3, since the read stops 1 residue before it. The chain is built from TRBV26 and TRBJ2-3; no firm D call. Trimming took off 1 base at V and 2 bases at J, with 1 base between the two ends. Per germline, CDR1 KGHPV and CDR2 FQNQEV (reference sequence). The CDR3 contains 12 residues. The CDR3 is CASSLFAETLYF. The sequenced part of the CDR3 DNA is TGTGCCAGCAGTCTGTTTGCAGAAACGCTGTAT.

Turning to this clone: Gene names and germline match the mouse. The read terminates 1 residue before the CDR3 end, so the remaining end is supplied by the germline J gene. The V call is TRBV13-3, the J call TRBJ2-1, with 9 bases identical to TRBD1. The CDR3 has 14 residues. Germline trimming cut 5 bases from V and 2 bases from J; bases unmatched to any gene: 2. CDR1 is NNHDY and CDR2 is SYVADS in the germline V gene. Here the CDR3 reads CASRRTGDYAEQFF. The sequenced CDR3 bases are TGTGCCAGCAGGAGGACAGGGGACTATGCTGAGCAGTTC.

For this clone: The gene symbols are mouse symbols. The DNA ends 1 residue before the CDR3 does, and the rest of the CDR3 is filled in from the germline J gene. The chain links TRBV26 to TRBJ2-7, with no clear D. The germline V gene has CDR1 KGHPV and CDR2 FQNQEV (reference sequence). V was pared by 3 bases and J by 2 bases, with 5 bases between. The CDR3 extends over 12 amino acids. The CDR3 bases that were read are TGTGCCAGCAGTCTAGGGACCTATGAACAGTAC. Translating gives CASSLGTYEQY. The whole CDR3 sequence is CASSLGTYEQYF.

A word on this clone: Here the gene names and germline are mouse. The CDR3 sequence is CASSLGDSDYTF. CDR3 DNA (partial): TGTGCCAGCAGTCTGGGGGACTCCGACTACACC. This chain connects TRBV26 to TRBJ1-2; D unclear. The missing CDR3 end, 1 residue past where the read stops, is filled in from the germline J gene. Germline-derived CDR1 and CDR2 are KGHPV and FQNQEV (reference sequence). The CDR3 length is 12 residues. The V end lost 2 bases, the J end lost 3 bases, and 4 bases lay between the germline ends.